This TCR beta chain was identified in a study of T cells in Graves' hyperthyroidism and ophthalmopathy. This clonotype appeared a few times. Its antigen remains unknown. Findings and limits, study-wide: Ophthalmopathy stood apart from stable hyperthyroidism in a 13 V-J model.

Regions amplified from RNA transcripts were the TCR beta CDR3 regions. The HTBI primer set was used in a first-round RT-PCR of the TCR CDR3. TCRdb recomputed calls from the multiplex PCR reads with MiXCR, one row per CDR3 protein. This sample has 190,000 or so distinct CDR3 sequences, with approximately 20% found just once. These patients, aged 18 to 65, had recently diagnosed hyperthyroidism lasting under 2 months. PBMCs were obtained from 9 to 10 ml fresh peripheral blood. The sample comprised blood. The clonotype comes from a man aged 35 to 55 with Graves' hyperthyroidism.

CDR3 nucleotide sequence: TGTGCCAGCAGCCCCACACAGGGGGCGCATGAAAAACTGTTTTTT. This encodes CASSPTQGAHEKLFF. This rearrangement joins TRBV14 to TRBJ1-4, with 9 bases matching TRBD1. Trimming took 4 bases from V and 6 from J; bases not matched to a gene: 6. Per the germline V gene, CDR1 is SGHDN and CDR2 is FVKESK. The CDR3 is made up of 15 amino acids.